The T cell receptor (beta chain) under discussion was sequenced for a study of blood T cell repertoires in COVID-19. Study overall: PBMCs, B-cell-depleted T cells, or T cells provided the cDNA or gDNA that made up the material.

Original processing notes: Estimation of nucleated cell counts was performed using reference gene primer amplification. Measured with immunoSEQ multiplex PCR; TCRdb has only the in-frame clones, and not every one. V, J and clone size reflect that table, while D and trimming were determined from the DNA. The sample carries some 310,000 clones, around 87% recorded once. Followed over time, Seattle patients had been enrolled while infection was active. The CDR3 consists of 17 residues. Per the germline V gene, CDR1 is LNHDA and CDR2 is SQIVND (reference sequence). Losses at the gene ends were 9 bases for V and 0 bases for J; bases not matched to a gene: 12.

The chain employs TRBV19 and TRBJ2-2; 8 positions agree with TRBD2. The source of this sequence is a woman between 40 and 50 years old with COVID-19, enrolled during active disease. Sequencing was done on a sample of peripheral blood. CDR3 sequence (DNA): TGTGCCAGCCAGCGCATTAGCGGGATGGCGAACACCGGGGAGCTGTTTTTT. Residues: CASQRISGMANTGELFF.